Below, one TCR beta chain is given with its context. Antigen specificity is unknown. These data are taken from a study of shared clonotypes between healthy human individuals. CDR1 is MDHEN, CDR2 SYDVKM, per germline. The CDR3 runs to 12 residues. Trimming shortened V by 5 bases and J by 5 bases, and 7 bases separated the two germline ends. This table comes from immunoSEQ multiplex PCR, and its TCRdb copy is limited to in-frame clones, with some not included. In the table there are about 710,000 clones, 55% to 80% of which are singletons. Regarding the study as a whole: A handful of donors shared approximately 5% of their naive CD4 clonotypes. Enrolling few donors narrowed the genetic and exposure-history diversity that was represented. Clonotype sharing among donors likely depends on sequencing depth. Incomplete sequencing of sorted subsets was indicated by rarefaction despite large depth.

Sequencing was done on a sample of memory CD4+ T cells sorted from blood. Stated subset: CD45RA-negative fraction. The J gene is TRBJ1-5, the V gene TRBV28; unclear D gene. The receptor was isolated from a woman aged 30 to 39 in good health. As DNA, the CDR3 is TGTGCCAGCAGTCTGGGGTATCAGCCCCAGCATTTT. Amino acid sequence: CASSLGYQPQHF.